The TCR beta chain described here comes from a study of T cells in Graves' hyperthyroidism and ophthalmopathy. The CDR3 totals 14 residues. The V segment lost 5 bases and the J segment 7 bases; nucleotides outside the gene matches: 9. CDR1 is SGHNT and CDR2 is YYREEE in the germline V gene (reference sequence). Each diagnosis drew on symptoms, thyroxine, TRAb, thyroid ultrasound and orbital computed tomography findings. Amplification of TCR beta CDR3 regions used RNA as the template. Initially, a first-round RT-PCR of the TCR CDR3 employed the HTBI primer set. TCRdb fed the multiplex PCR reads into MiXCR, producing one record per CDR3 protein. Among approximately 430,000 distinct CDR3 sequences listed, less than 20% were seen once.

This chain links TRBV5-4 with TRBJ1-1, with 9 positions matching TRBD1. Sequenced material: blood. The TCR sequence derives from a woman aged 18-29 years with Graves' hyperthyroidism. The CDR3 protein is CASSYTGGSGEAFF. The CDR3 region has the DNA TGTGCCAGCAGTTATACAGGGGGCTCGGGTGAAGCTTTCTTT.